This passage covers 23 T cell receptor beta chains from one sample sequenced in a study of cytomegalovirus exposure and HLA in healthy donors. The PCR contained 60 Vbeta and 13 Jbeta primers. Libraries were prepared by immunoSEQ multiplex PCR; TCRdb keeps only in-frame clonotypes and omits some of them. The table includes roughly 150,000 clones, about 80% detected once. The specimen sequenced was PBMCs. Source of these receptors: a male donor in good health and CMV-seronegative.

In regard to this clone: At one end the junction does not follow the germline gene, possibly because of a read error. The V and J genes are TRBV7-9 and TRBJ1-4; TRBD1 matches 10 bases. The CDR3 consists of 18 residues. Germline CDR1 SEHNR, CDR2 FQNEAQ (reference sequence). In nucleotides, the CDR3 is TGTTCCAGCAGCTCCGGGACAGGGGCCCCGAGGGCTAATGAAAAACTGTTTTTT. It codes for CSSSSGTGAPRANEKLFF.

The chain couples TRBV6-5 to TRBJ1-6; D possibly corresponds to TRBD1 (6 bases). Germline CDR1 and CDR2: MNHEY and SVGAGI. V shed 2 bases and J shed 5 bases, with 10 bases lying between them. This CDR3 contains 15 residues. CDR3 protein: CASSYGGQNNSPLHF. The CDR3 DNA reads TGTGCCAGCAGTTACGGTGGACAGAATAATTCACCCCTCCACTTT.

The chain employs TRBV5-5 and TRBJ1-1; the match to TRBD1 covers 8 bases. The V gene's germline CDR1 is SGHKS and CDR2 YYEKEE (reference sequence). Unmatched junction bases numbered 6, after V lost 1 base and J lost 1 base. This CDR3 has 16 residues. The CDR3 DNA follows: TGTGCCAGCAGCTTGTGGGGACAGGTGACGAACACTGAAGCTTTCTTT. Translation gives CASSLWGQVTNTEAFF.

The chain couples TRBV11-3 to TRBJ2-7, with 7 bases lining up with TRBD1. The CDR3 loop spans 15 amino acids. In germline, CDR1 is SGHNT, CDR2 YENEEA. The J segment lost 3 bases and the V segment lost 5 bases, leaving 10 bases of the junction unmatched. The CDR3 DNA reads TGTGCCAGCAGCCTGCCGGGACAGTCCTTCTACGAGCAGTACTTC. Translating gives CASSLPGQSFYEQYF.

V and J are TRBV11-2 and TRBJ1-4; the D is unclear. CDR3 size: 16 residues. Germline V gene data show CDR1 as SGHAT and CDR2 as FQNNGV. The germline V and J ends were trimmed by 1 base and 8 bases, with 17 bases remaining between them. The CDR3 sequence: CASSLAARGGAEKLFF. In DNA, the CDR3 is TGTGCCAGCAGCTTAGCGGCCCGCGGTGGTGCGGAAAAACTGTTTTTT.

The CDR3 coding sequence is TGTGCCAGTAGTATACGTGATGAGCAGTTCTTC. It translates to CASSIRDEQFF. The chain is built from TRBV19 and TRBJ2-1; D is uncertain. V was clipped by 2 bases and J by 8 bases, with 4 bases between them. Germline CDR1 LNHDA, CDR2 SQIVND (reference sequence). The CDR3 spans 11 residues.

This clone was seen once. This sequence joins TRBV19 and TRBJ2-5; 14 positions match TRBD2. The J segment lost 7 bases and the V segment lost 6 bases, leaving 16 bases of the junction unmatched. Germline V gives CDR1 LNHDA, CDR2 SQIVND (reference sequence). The CDR3 contains 18 residues. The CDR3 nucleotides read TGTGCCAGTAGACAAAACCACCCGGGACTAGCGGGAGTCGGGACCCAGTACTTC. It codes for CASRQNHPGLAGVGTQYF. Drawing the rest from reference TRBV19 and TRBJ2-5, the complete variable domain is DGGITQSPKYLFRKEGQNVTLSCEQNLNHDAMYWYRQDPGQGLRLIYYSQIVNDFQKGDIAEGYSVSREKKESFPLTVTSAQKNPTAFYLCASRQNHPGLAGVGTQYFGPGTRLLVL.

V usage is TRBV7-2 and J usage is TRBJ1-1, with 10 bases aligning to TRBD1. V lost 1 base to trimming and J lost 5 bases; unmatched junction nucleotides: 1. From germline, CDR1 is SGHTA and CDR2 FQGNSA. CDR3 length equals 14 residues. This CDR3 is CASSLGQGATEAFF. The CDR3 bases are TGTGCCAGCAGCTTAGGACAGGGGGCGACTGAAGCTTTCTTT.

CDR3 loop: CASSPRGEKLFF. DNA of the CDR3: TGTGCCAGCAGCCCCAGGGGGGAAAAACTGTTTTTT. The rearrangement uses TRBV7-8 and TRBJ1-4; 7 bases fit TRBD1. V lost 5 bases to trimming and J lost 8 bases; unmatched junction nucleotides: 2. Germline V gene sequence: CDR1 SGHVS, CDR2 FQNEAQ. The CDR3 contains 12 residues.

This chain connects TRBV27 to TRBJ2-4; 9 bases align to TRBD1. Germline CDR1 and CDR2: MNHEY and SMNVEV (reference sequence). CDR3 length: 13 amino acids. The J segment lost 6 bases and the V segment lost 6 bases, leaving 3 bases of the junction unmatched. CDR3 amino acids: CASSLDRGNIQYF. DNA for the CDR3: TGTGCCAGCAGCTTGGACAGGGGAAACATTCAGTACTTC.

The chain employs TRBV27 and TRBJ1-4; a weak D match, TRBD1 (6 bases). Trimming stripped 2 bases from V and 7 bases from J, with 14 bases between. The CDR3 covers 15 residues. The germline CDR1 and CDR2 sequences are MNHEY and SMNVEV (reference sequence). The CDR3 spells CASSLLGGGGEKLFF. The CDR3 coding sequence is TGTGCCAGCAGTTTACTTGGGGGAGGGGGTGAAAAACTGTTTTTT.

The chain has TRBV10-3 and TRBJ1-2, with a weak D call TRBD1 (5 bases). The CDR3 extends over 12 amino acids. Germline V CDR1 and CDR2: ENHRY, SYGVKD. Trimming shortened V by 8 bases and J by 4 bases, and 11 bases separated the two germline ends. The CDR3: CAIQGGSYGYTF. The CDR3 bases are TGTGCCATCCAGGGAGGGAGCTATGGCTACACCTTC.

The chain couples TRBV5-4 to TRBJ2-5; 7 bases fit TRBD1. The CDR3 totals 15 residues. V shed 2 bases, J shed 8 bases, and the junction held 12 bases outside the gene matches. The germline V gene encodes CDR1 SGHNT and CDR2 YYREEE (reference sequence). CDR3 in amino acids: CASSFLQGPQSTQYF. CDR3 bases: TGTGCCAGCAGCTTCCTACAGGGGCCGCAGTCCACCCAGTACTTC.

A few counts support this clone. The chain links TRBV4-1 to TRBJ1-3; D remains ambiguous. Trimming cost V 4 bases and J 0 bases, with 13 bases left between them. Germline V CDR1 and CDR2: MGHRA, YSYEKL. The CDR3 has 16 residues. CDR3 DNA sequence: TGCGCCAGCAGCCTCGCCCCGGGGAGCTCTGGAAACACCATATATTTT. Translation gives CASSLAPGSSGNTIYF.

The rearrangement joins TRBV25-1 to TRBJ1-5, with TRBD1 matching 10 bases. The length of the CDR3 is 18 residues. Germline loops: CDR1 MGHDK, CDR2 SYGVNS. Trimming at V came to 3 bases and at J to 4 bases, leaving 12 bases not matched to a gene. The CDR3 coding sequence is TGTGCCAGCAGTGATTCCGAAGGACAGGGGGGAGTGAATCAGCCCCAGCATTTT. This codes for CASSDSEGQGGVNQPQHF.

V usage is TRBV2 and J usage is TRBJ2-5, with D tentatively TRBD1 (6 bases). The CDR3 runs to 13 residues. From germline, CDR1 is SNHLY and CDR2 FYNNEI. The V end was cut by 6 bases, the J end by 5 bases, with 13 bases between. The CDR3 is CASRQGPGETQYF. CDR3 nucleotide sequence: TGTGCCAGCAGACAGGGACCCGGGGAGACCCAGTACTTC. Using reference TRBV2 and TRBJ2-5 for the parts outside the CDR3, the full variable domain is EPEVTQTPSHQVTQMGQEVILRCVPISNHLYFYWYRQILGQKVEFLVSFYNNEISEKSEIFDDQFSVERPDGSNFTLKIRSTKLEDSAMYFCASRQGPGETQYFGPGTRLLVL.

This chain joins TRBV7-2 and TRBJ2-7, with unresolved D. The CDR3 extends over 15 amino acids. Germline-derived CDR1 and CDR2 are SGHTA and FQGNSA. V lost 5 bases and J lost 4, with 18 bases in between. CDR3 sequence reads: CASSRAAPLQYEQYF. CDR3 bases: TGTGCCAGCAGCCGTGCGGCCCCACTCCAATACGAGCAGTACTTC.

The chain employs TRBV6-5 and TRBJ1-3; D is unclear. The V and J ends lost 5 bases and 7 bases respectively, with 9 bases between them. Germline loops: CDR1 MNHEY, CDR2 SVGAGI. The CDR3 covers 12 residues. CDR3 DNA: TGTGCCAGCAGTCCTAATTTCAACACCATATATTTT. Amino acid sequence: CASSPNFNTIYF.

Worth noting for this clone: At one boundary the junction diverges from the germline segment, which might be a read error. This rearrangement joins TRBV7-3 to TRBJ2-3, with TRBD2 matching over 10 bases. The CDR3 consists of 15 residues. Germline CDR1 and CDR2: SGHTA and FQGTGA. In DNA form, the CDR3 reads TGTGCCAGCAGCCTAACTAGCGGGACTTCCGATACGCAGTATTTT. It yields the protein CASSLTSGTSDTQYF.

Comments on this clone: The same CDR3 arises from other DNA sequences in this sample as well. CDR3 DNA: TGCGCCAGCAGCTTGTTCAGGGGAACAGGGGCCAACGTCCTGACTTTC. It codes for CASSLFRGTGANVLTF. The V call is TRBV5-1, the J call TRBJ2-6, with a weak D call TRBD1 (6 bases). Between the trimmed V and J ends, which lost 1 base and 4 bases, there was a span of 12 bases. The CDR3 spans 16 residues. Germline V gene sequence: CDR1 SGHRS, CDR2 YFSETQ.

This sequence joins TRBV2 and TRBJ1-6; 8 bases align to TRBD1. Germline V gene data show CDR1 as SNHLY and CDR2 as FYNNEI. After removal of 6 bases from V and 10 bases from J, the junction contained 8 bases not matched to a gene. The CDR3 length is 14 residues. The CDR3 loop is CASRLQGTGSPLHF. In nucleotides, the CDR3 is TGTGCCAGCAGGCTGCAGGGGACAGGCTCACCCCTCCACTTT.

This chain joins TRBV2 and TRBJ1-5, with D possibly being TRBD1 (6 bases). Germline CDR1 is SNHLY and CDR2 is FYNNEI. This CDR3 is 15 amino acids long. The V and J ends lost 3 bases and 2 bases respectively, with 11 bases between them. The CDR3 coding sequence is TGTGCCAGCAGTGACGAGGGGGTTGGCAATCAGCCCCAGCATTTT. This encodes CASSDEGVGNQPQHF.

V is TRBV9 and J is TRBJ1-2, with TRBD1 matching 7 bases. Trimming cost V 0 bases and J 4 bases; bases outside gene matches: 12. The CDR3 runs to 17 residues. The V gene's germline CDR1 is SGDLS and CDR2 YYNGEE. CDR3 sequence (DNA): TGTGCCAGCAGCGTAGGGGCGAAGGACAGGTTTGTCTATGGCTACACCTTC. It translates to CASSVGAKDRFVYGYTF.